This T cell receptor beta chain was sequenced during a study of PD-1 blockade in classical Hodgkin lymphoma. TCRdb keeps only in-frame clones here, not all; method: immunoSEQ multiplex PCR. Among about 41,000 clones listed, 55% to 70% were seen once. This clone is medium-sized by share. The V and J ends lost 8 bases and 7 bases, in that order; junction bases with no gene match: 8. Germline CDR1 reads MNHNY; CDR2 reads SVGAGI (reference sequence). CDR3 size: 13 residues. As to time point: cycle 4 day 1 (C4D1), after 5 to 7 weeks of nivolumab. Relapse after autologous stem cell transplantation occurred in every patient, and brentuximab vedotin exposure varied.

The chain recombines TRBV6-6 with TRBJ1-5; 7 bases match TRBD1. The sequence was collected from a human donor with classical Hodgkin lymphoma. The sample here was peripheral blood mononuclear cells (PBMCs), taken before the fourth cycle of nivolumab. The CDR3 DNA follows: TGTGCCAGCTTCGGGACAGAGGACCAGCCCCAGCATTTT. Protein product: CASFGTEDQPQHF.